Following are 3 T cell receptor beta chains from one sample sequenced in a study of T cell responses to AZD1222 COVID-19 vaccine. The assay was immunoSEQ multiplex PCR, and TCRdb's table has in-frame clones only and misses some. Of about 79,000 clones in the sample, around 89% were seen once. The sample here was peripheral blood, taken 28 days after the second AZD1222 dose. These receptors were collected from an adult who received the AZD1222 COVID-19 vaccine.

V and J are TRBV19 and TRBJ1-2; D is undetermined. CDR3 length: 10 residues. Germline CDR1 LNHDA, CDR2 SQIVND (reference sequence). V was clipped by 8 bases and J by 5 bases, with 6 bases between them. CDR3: CASGEYGYTF. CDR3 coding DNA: TGTGCCAGTGGAGAGTATGGCTACACCTTC.

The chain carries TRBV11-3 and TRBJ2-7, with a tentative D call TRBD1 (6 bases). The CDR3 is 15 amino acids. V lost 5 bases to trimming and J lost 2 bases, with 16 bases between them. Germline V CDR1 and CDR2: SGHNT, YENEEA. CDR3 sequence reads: CASSPFDRPTYEQYF. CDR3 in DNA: TGTGCCAGCAGCCCATTCGACAGGCCCACCTACGAGCAGTACTTC.

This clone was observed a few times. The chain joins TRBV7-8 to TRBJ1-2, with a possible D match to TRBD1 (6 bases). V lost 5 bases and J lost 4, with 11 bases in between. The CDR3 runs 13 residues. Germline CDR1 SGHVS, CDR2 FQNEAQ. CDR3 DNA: TGTGCCAGCAGCCGGACGGACAGCTATGGCTACACCTTC. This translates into CASSRTDSYGYTF.